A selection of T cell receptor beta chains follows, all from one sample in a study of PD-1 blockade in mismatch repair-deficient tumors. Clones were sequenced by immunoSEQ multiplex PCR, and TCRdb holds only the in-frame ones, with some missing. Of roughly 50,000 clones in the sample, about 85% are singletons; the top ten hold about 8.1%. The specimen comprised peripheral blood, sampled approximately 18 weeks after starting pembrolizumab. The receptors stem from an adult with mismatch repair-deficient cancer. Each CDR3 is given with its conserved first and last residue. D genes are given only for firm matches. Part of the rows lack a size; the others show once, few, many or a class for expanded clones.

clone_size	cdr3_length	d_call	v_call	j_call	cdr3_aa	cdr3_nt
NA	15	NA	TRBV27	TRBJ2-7	CASSLRAHTYYEQYF	TGTGCCAGCAGTTTAAGGGCCCACACCTACTACGAGCAGTACTTC
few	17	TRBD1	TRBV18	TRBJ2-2	CASSPFLTGQGNGELFF	TGTGCCAGCTCACCATTCCTAACGGGACAGGGCAACGGGGAGCTGTTTTTT
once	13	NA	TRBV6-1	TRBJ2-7	CASSLQGKYEQYF	TGTGCCAGCAGTCTGCAGGGGAAGTACGAGCAGTACTTC
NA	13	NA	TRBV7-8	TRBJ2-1	CASSPLLVREQFF	TGTGCCAGCAGCCCCTTACTAGTGCGGGAGCAGTTCTTC
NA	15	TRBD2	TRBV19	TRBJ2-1	CASRLAGGPHNEQFF	TGTGCCAGTAGGTTAGCGGGAGGCCCCCACAATGAGCAGTTCTTC
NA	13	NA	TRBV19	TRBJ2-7	CASSPLSRYEQYF	TGTGCCAGTAGTCCGCTGAGTAGATACGAGCAGTACTTC
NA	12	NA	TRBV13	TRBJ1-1	CASSFLNTEAFF	TGTGCCAGCAGCTTCCTGAACACTGAAGCTTTCTTT
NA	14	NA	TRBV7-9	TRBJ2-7	CASSHPGAVYEQYF	TGTGCCAGCAGCCATCCCGGAGCCGTCTACGAGCAGTACTTC
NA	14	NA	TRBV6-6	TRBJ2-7	CASSYTNREYEQYF	TGTGCCAGCAGTTACACGAACAGAGAGTACGAGCAGTACTTC
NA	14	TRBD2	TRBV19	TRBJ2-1	CASSIALAGSEQFF	TGTGCCAGTAGTATTGCACTAGCGGGAAGTGAGCAGTTCTTC
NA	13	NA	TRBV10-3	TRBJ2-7	CAIAGTHSYEQYF	TGTGCCATCGCCGGGACACACTCCTACGAGCAGTACTTC
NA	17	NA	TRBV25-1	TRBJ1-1	CASSESGTPRRSTEAFF	TGTGCCAGCAGTGAATCCGGGACACCACGACGTAGCACTGAAGCTTTCTTT
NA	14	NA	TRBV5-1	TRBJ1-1	CASSLGQGPTEAFF	TGCGCCAGCAGCTTGGGGCAGGGACCGACTGAAGCTTTCTTT
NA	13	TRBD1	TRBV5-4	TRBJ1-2	CASSLQGGYGYTF	TGTGCCAGCAGCCTCCAGGGGGGGTATGGCTACACCTTC
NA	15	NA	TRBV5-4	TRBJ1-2	CASSWGPGSHYGYTF	TGTGCCAGCAGCTGGGGTCCGGGATCCCACTATGGCTACACCTTC
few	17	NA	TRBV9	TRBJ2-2	CASSARWGGGVSGELFF	TGTGCCAGCAGCGCCCGATGGGGCGGAGGGGTATCCGGGGAGCTGTTTTTT
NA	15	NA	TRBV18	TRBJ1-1	CASSNLGILSTEAFF	TGTGCCAGCTCCAACCTGGGGATCCTAAGCACTGAAGCTTTCTTT
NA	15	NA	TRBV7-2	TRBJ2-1	CASSLEAATSNEQFF	TGTGCCAGCAGCTTAGAGGCGGCTACCTCGAATGAGCAGTTCTTC
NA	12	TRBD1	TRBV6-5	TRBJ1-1	CATRTGNTEAFF	TGTGCCACCCGGACAGGGAACACTGAAGCTTTCTTT
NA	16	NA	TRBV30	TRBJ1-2	CAWSGDYRARNYGYTF	TGTGCCTGGAGTGGGGACTACAGGGCCCGAAACTATGGCTACACCTTC
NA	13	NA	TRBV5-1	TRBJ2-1	CASSLLGRDEQFF	TGCGCCAGCAGCTTGCTGGGCAGGGATGAGCAGTTCTTC
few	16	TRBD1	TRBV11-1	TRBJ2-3	CASSSGQGASGNTQYF	TGTGCCAGCAGCTCGGGACAGGGGGCGTCGGGGAATACGCAGTATTTT
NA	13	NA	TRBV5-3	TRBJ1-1	CARSLGQDTEAFF	TGTGCCAGAAGCTTGGGACAAGACACTGAAGCTTTCTTT
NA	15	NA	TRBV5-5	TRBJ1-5	CASSLEWAINQPQHF	TGTGCCAGCAGCTTGGAGTGGGCAATTAATCAGCCCCAGCATTTT
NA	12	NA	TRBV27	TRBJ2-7	CATGDPPYEQYF	TGTGCCACGGGAGACCCCCCCTACGAGCAGTACTTC
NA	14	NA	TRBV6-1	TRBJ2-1	CASKDSSSYNEQFF	TGTGCCAGCAAGGACAGCAGTTCCTACAATGAGCAGTTCTTC
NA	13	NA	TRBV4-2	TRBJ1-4	CASSLKQEEKLFF	TGTGCCAGCAGCCTCAAGCAGGAGGAAAAACTGTTTTTT
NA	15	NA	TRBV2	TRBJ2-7	CASKGVGVTPYEQYF	TGTGCCAGCAAGGGGGTGGGAGTGACCCCCTACGAGCAGTACTTC
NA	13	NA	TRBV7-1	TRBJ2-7	CASESRNSYEQYF	TGTGCCAGCGAAAGCAGGAATTCCTACGAGCAGTACTTC
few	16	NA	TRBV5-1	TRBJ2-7	CASQSGWTNRFYEQYF	TGCGCCAGCCAGTCCGGGTGGACAAATCGATTCTACGAGCAGTACTTC
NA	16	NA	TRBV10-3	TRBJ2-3	CAISERERASTDTQYF	TGTGCCATCAGTGAGAGAGAACGGGCCAGCACAGATACGCAGTATTTT
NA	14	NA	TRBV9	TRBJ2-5	CASSVGGSQETQYF	TGTGCCAGCAGCGTAGGTGGATCCCAAGAGACCCAGTACTTC
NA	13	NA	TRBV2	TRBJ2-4	CAVDDLAKNIQYF	TGTGCCGTAGACGATTTAGCCAAAAACATTCAGTACTTC
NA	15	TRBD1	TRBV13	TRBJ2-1	CASRFRGQGNNEQFF	TGTGCCAGCAGGTTTCGTGGACAGGGAAACAATGAGCAGTTCTTC
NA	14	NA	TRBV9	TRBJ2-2	CASSVEGTTGELFF	TGTGCCAGCAGCGTAGAAGGGACCACCGGGGAGCTGTTTTTT
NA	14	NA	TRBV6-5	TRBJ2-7	CASSYSDFSYEQYF	TGTGCCAGCAGTTACTCCGACTTCTCCTACGAGCAGTACTTC
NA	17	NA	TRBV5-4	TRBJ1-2	CASSSGLDTARDYGYTF	TGTGCCAGCAGCTCTGGACTGGATACGGCCAGGGACTATGGCTACACCTTC
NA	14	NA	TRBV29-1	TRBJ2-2	CSVETFANTGELFF	TGCAGCGTTGAAACTTTCGCGAACACCGGGGAGCTGTTTTTT
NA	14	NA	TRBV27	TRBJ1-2	CASRDGGRTYGYTF	TGTGCCAGCAGGGACGGAGGGAGAACCTATGGCTACACCTTC
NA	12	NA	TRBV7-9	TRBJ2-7	CASSLDYYGQYF	TGTGCCAGCAGCTTAGACTATTACGGTCAGTACTTC
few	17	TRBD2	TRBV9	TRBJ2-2	CASSVGLAGAGTGELFF	TGTGCCAGCAGCGTAGGGCTAGCGGGAGCAGGAACCGGGGAGCTGTTTTTT
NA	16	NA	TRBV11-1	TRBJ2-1	CASSSPSVGHRIEQFF	TGTGCCAGCAGCTCCCCTAGCGTCGGTCATAGAATTGAGCAGTTCTTC
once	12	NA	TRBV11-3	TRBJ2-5	CASSLDVETQYF	TGTGCCAGCAGCTTAGATGTCGAGACCCAGTACTTC
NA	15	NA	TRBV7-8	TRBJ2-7	CASRAKGHSSYEQYF	TGTGCCAGCAGGGCCAAGGGACACAGCTCCTACGAGCAGTACTTC
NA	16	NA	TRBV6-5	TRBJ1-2	CASSYTSLDGDYGYTF	TGTGCCAGCAGTTACACCTCTTTGGACGGAGACTATGGCTACACCTTC
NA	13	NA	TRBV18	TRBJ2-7	CASSPGRFREQYF	TGTGCCAGCTCACCAGGGCGTTTTCGGGAGCAGTACTTC
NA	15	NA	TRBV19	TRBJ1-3	CASSIDLGSGNTIYF	TGTGCCAGTAGTATAGATTTGGGCTCTGGAAACACCATATATTTT
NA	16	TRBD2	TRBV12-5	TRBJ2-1	CASGFSGTSGWNEQFF	TGTGCTAGTGGTTTCTCCGGGACTAGCGGGTGGAATGAGCAGTTCTTC